This T cell receptor beta chain derives from a study of cytomegalovirus exposure and HLA in healthy donors. Study-wide findings and caveats: Rare sequences made up most TCRs, while some public TCRs were found in many donors. Among TCR beta chains, those listed as cytomegalovirus-associated numbered roughly 150. Later analysis indicated greater clonal expansion among HLA-associated TCR beta chains than among equally common other chains. About 87% or about 30% of the time was how often most TCR beta V segments were productive, according to an earlier analysis.

Looked up from germline, CDR1 is SGHNT and CDR2 is YYREEE (reference sequence). V lost 3 bases and J lost 8; bases outside the gene matches: 16. The CDR3 runs to 17 residues. The study ran its PCR with 60 Vbeta and 13 Jbeta primers. This table comes from immunoSEQ multiplex PCR, and its TCRdb copy is limited to in-frame clones, with some not included. Of over 90,000 clones in the sample, roughly 77% are singletons; the top ten hold 10%. This clone was detected only once. What it binds is not known. The sequence derives from a young woman in good health and CMV-seropositive. The V call is TRBV5-4, the J call TRBJ2-1; 8 bases match TRBD2. The sequenced sample was PBMCs. The chain's CDR3 is CASSSTSGGPRIDEQFF. CDR3 nucleotide sequence: TGTGCCAGCAGCTCCACCTCGGGAGGGCCAAGGATCGATGAGCAGTTCTTC.